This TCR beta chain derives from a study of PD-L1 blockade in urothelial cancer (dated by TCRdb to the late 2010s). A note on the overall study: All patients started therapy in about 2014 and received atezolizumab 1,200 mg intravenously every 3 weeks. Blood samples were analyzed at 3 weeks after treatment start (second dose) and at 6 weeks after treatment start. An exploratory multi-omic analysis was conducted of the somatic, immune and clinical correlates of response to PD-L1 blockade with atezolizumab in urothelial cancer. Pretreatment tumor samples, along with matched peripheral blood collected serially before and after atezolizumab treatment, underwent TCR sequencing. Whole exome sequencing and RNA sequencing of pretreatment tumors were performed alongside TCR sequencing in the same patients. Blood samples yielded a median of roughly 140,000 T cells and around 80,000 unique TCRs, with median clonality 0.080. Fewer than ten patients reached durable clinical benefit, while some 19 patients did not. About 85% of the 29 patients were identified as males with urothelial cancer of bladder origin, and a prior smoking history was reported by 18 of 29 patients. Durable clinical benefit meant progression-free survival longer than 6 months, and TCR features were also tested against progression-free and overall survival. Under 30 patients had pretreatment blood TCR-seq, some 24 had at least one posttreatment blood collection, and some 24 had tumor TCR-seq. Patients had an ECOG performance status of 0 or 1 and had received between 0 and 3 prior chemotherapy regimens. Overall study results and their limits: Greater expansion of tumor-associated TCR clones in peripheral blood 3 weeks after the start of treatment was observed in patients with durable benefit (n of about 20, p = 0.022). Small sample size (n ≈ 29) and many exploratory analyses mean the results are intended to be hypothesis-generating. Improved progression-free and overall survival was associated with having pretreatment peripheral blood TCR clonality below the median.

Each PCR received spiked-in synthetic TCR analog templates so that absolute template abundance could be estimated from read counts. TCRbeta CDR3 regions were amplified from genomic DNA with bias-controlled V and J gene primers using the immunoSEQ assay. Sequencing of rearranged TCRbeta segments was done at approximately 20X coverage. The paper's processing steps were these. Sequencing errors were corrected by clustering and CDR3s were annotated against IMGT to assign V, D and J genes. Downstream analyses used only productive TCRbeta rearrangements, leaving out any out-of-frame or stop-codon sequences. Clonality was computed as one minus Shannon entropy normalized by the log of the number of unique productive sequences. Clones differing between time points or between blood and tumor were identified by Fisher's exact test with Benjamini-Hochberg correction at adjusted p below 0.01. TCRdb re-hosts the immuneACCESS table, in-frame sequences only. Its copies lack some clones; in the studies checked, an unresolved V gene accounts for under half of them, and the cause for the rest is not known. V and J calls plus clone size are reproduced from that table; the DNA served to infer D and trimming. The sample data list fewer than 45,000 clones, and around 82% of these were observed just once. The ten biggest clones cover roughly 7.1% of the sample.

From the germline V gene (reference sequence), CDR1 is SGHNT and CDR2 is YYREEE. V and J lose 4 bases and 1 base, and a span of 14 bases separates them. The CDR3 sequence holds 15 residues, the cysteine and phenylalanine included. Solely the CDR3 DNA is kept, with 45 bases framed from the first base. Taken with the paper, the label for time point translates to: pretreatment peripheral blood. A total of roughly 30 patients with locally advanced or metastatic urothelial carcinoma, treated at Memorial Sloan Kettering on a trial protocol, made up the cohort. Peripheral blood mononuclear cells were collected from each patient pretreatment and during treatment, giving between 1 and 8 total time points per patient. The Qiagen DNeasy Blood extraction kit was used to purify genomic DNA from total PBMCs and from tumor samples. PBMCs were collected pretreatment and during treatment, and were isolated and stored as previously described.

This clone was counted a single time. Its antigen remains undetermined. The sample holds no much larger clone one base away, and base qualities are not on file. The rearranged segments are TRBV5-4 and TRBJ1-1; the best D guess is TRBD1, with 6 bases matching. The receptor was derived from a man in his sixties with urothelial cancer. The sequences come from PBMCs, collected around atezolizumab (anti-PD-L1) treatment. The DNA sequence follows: TGTGCCAGCAGCCGACCCGGACAGCAGAACACTGAAGCTTTCTTT. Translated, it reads CASSRPGQQNTEAFF.